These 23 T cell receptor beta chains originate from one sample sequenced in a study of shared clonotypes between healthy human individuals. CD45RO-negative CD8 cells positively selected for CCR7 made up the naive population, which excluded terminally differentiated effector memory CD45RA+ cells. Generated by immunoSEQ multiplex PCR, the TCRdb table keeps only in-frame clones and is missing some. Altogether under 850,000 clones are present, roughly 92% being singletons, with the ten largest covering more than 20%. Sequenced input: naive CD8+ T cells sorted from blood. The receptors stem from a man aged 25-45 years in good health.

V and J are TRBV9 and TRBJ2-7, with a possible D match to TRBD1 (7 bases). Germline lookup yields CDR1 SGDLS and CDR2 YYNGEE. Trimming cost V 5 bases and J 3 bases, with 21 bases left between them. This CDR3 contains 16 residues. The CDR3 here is CASSSGGGTELYEQYF. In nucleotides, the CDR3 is TGTGCCAGCAGTTCTGGAGGGGGGACAGAGCTCTACGAGCAGTACTTC.

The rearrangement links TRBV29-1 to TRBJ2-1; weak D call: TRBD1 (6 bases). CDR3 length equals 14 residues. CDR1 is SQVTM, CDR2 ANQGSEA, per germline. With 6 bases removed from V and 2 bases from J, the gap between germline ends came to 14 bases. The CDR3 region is CSVLDSVTYNEQFF. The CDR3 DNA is TGCAGCGTGCTGGACAGCGTTACCTACAATGAGCAGTTCTTC.

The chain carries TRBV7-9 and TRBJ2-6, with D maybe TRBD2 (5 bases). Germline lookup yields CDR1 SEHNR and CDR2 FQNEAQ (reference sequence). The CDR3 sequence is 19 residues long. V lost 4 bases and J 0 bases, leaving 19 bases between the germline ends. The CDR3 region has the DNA TGTGCCAGCAGCTCCGACGGGGAATCCCCTCTCTCTGGGGCCAACGTCCTGACTTTC. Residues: CASSSDGESPLSGANVLTF. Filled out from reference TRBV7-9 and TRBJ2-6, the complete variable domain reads DTGVSQNPRHKITKRGQNVTFRCDPISEHNRLYWYRQTLGQGPEFLTYFQNEAQLEKSRLLSDRFSAERPKGSFSTLEIQRTEQGDSAMYLCASSSDGESPLSGANVLTFGAGSRLTVL.

DNA of the CDR3: TGTGCCAGCAGCACAGGGACTAGCGGGAGTTATACCGGGGAGCTGTTTTTT. Amino acids: CASSTGTSGSYTGELFF. The chain joins TRBV11-2 to TRBJ2-2, with 14 bases matching TRBD2. This CDR3 region has 17 residues. The V gene's germline CDR1 is SGHAT and CDR2 FQNNGV. The trim removed 5 bases at V and 5 bases at J, leaving 7 bases unmatched.

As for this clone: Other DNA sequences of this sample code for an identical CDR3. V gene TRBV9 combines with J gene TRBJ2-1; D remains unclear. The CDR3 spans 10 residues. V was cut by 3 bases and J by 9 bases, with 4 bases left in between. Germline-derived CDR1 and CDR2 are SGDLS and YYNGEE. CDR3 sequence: CASSGAEQFF. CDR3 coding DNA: TGTGCCAGCAGCGGGGCTGAGCAGTTCTTC. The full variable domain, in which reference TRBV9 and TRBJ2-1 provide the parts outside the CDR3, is DSGVTQTPKHLITATGQRVTLRCSPRSGDLSVYWYQQSLDQGLQFLIQYYNGEERAKGNILERFSAQQFPDLHSELNLSSLELGDSALYFCASSGAEQFFGPGTRLTVL.

The DNA for the CDR3 is TGTGCCAGCTCGCCGGGACTAGCGGGAGTCTTCAATGAGCAGTTCTTC. This codes for CASSPGLAGVFNEQFF. The chain combines TRBV9 with TRBJ2-1; 14 bases line up with TRBD2. Germline assignment: CDR1 SGDLS and CDR2 YYNGEE. The length of the CDR3 is 16 residues. V lost 7 bases and J lost 6; bases outside the gene matches: 9.

The CDR3 here is CASSLDGTAEAFF. In DNA, the CDR3 is TGTGCCAGCAGCTTGGATGGGACAGCTGAAGCTTTCTTT. The genes are TRBV7-8 and TRBJ1-1, with 7 bases that match TRBD1. Trimming at V came to 3 bases and at J to 6 bases, leaving 4 bases not matched to a gene. There are 13 residues in the CDR3. Per germline, CDR1 SGHVS and CDR2 FQNEAQ.

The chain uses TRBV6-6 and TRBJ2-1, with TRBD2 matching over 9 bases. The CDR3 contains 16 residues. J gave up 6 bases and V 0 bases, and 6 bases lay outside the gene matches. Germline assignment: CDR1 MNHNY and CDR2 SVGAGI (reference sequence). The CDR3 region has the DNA TGTGCCAGCAGTTACTCTCTAGCGGGATTCTCCAATGAGCAGTTCTTC. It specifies CASSYSLAGFSNEQFF.

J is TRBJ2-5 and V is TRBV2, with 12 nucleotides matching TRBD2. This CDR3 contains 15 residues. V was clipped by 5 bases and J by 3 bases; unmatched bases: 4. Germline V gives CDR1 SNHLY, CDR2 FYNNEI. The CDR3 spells CASSSRLAGEETQYF. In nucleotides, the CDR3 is TGTGCCAGCAGTTCAAGACTAGCGGGAGAAGAGACCCAGTACTTC.

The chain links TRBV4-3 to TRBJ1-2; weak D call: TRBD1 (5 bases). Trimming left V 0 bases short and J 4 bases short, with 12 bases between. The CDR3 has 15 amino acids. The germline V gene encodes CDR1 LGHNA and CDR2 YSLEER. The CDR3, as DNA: TGCGCCAGCAGCCAAGATCTCGGGGACGGCTATGGCTACACCTTC. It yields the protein CASSQDLGDGYGYTF.

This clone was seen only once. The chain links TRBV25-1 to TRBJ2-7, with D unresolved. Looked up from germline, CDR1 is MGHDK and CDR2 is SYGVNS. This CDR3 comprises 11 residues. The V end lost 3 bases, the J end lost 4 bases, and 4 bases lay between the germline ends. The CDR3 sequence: CASSDHYEQYF. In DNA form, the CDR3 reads TGTGCCAGCAGTGACCATTACGAGCAGTACTTC.

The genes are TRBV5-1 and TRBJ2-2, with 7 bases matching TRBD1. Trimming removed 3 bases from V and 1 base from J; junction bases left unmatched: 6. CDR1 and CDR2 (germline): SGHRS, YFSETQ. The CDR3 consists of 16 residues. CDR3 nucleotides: TGCGCCAGCAGCTCCCCGGGACAGAGGAACACCGGGGAGCTGTTTTTT. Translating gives CASSSPGQRNTGELFF. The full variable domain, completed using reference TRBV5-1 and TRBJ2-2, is KAGVTQTPRYLIKTRGQQVTLSCSPISGHRSVSWYQQTPGQGLQFLFEYFSETQRNKGNFPGRFSGRQFSNSRSEMNVSTLELGDSALYLCASSSPGQRNTGELFFGEGSRLTVL.

The CDR3 DNA sequence: TGCGCCAGCAGCCAAGAAGATACTAGTTACGAGCAGTACTTC. Translation: CASSQEDTSYEQYF. This sequence joins TRBV4-1 and TRBJ2-7, with D tentatively TRBD2 (5 bases). Germline values: CDR1 MGHRA, CDR2 YSYEKL. The CDR3 contains 14 residues. Between the trimmed V and J ends, which lost 0 bases and 4 bases, there was a span of 10 bases.

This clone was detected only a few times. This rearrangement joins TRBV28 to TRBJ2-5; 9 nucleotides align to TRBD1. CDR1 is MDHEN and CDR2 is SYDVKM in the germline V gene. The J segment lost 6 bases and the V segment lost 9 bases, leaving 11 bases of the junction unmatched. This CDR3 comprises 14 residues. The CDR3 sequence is CASRPGTGRKTQYF. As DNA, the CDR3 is TGTGCCAGTCGCCCGGGGACAGGGCGAAAGACCCAGTACTTC.

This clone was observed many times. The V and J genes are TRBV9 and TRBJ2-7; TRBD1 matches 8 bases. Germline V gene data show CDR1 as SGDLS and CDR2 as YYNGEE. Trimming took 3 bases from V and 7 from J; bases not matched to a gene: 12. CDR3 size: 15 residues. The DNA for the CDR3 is TGTGCCAGCAGCGCCACCGGGACAGGTGGGAGTGAGCAGTACTTC. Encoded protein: CASSATGTGGSEQYF.

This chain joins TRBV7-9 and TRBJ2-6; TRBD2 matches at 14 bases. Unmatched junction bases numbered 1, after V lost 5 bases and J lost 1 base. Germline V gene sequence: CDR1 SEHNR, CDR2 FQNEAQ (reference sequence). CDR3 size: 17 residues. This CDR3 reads CASSRLAGGSGANVLTF. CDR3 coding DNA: TGTGCCAGCAGCCGACTAGCGGGAGGGTCTGGGGCCAACGTCCTGACTTTC.

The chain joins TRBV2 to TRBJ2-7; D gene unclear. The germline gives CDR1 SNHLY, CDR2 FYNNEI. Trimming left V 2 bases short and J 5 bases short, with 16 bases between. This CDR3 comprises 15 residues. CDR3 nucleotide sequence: TGTGCCAGCAGTGAATTCGGGCAGTCGACGCACGAGCAGTACTTC. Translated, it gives CASSEFGQSTHEQYF.

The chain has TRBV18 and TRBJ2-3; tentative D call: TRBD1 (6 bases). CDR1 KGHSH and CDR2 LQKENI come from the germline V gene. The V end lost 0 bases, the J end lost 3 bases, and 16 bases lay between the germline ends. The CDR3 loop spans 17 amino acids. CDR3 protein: CASSPPERMRGTDTQYF. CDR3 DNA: TGTGCCAGCTCACCACCTGAAAGGATGAGGGGGACAGATACGCAGTATTTT.

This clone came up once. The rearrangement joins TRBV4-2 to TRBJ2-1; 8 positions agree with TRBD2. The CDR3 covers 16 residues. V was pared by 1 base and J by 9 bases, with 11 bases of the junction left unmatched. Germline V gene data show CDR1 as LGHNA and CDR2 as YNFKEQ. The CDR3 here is CASSQATSGPGGEQFF. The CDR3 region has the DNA TGTGCCAGCAGCCAAGCTACTAGCGGCCCTGGAGGTGAGCAGTTCTTC.

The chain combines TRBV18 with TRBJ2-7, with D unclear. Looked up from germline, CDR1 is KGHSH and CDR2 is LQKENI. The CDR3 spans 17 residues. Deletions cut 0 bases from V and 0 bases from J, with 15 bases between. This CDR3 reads CASSPPGAIPFSYEQYF. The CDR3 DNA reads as TGTGCCAGCTCACCACCCGGAGCCATTCCCTTCTCCTACGAGCAGTACTTC. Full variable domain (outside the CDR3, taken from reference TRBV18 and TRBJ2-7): NAGVMQNPRHLVRRRGQEARLRCSPMKGHSHVYWYRQLPEEGLKFMVYLQKENIIDESGMPKERFSAEFPKEGPSILRIQQVVRGDSAAYFCASSPPGAIPFSYEQYFGPGTRLTVT.

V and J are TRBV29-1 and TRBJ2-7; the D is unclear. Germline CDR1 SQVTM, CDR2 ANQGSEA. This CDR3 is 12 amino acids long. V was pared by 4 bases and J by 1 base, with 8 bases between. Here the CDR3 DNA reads TGCAGCGTTGCCGAAGTGTCCTACGAGCAGTACTTC. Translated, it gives CSVAEVSYEQYF.

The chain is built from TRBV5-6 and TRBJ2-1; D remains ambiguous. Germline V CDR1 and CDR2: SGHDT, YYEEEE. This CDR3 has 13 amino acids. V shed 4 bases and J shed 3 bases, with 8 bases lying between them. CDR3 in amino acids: CASSPSDYNEQFF. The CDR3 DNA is TGTGCCAGCAGCCCCTCCGACTACAATGAGCAGTTCTTC. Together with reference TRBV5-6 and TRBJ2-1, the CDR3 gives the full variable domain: DAGVTQSPTHLIKTRGQQVTLRCSPKSGHDTVSWYQQALGQGPQFIFQYYEEEERQRGNFPDRFSGHQFPNYSSELNVNALLLGDSALYLCASSPSDYNEQFFGPGTRLTVL.

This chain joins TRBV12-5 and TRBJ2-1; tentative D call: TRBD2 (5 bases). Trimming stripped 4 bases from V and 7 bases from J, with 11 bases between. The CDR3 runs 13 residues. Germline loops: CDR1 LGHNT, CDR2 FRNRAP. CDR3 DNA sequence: TGTGCTAGTGGTTGGGGTAGCGAAAATGAGCAGTTCTTC. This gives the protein CASGWGSENEQFF. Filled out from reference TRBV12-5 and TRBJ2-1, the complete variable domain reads DARVTQTPRHKVTEMGQEVTMRCQPILGHNTVFWYRQTMMQGLELLAYFRNRAPLDDSGMPKDRFSAEMPDATLATLKIQPSEPRDSAVYFCASGWGSENEQFFGPGTRLTVL.